This T cell receptor (beta chain) was sequenced during a study of blood T cells in healthy people across ages. About the research overall: For every two T cells, template switching captured about one barcoded beta molecule. Overall study findings and caveats: Aged donors had fewer naive CD4+ cells and lower diversity than long-lived donors. CMV status of donors was unknown, possibly confounding expanded clonotype changes.

CDR3 length: 13 amino acids. V lost 5 bases, J lost 0 bases, and 10 bases lay in between. Germline V gene data show CDR1 as SQVTM and CDR2 as ANQGSEA. A second PCR of roughly 7 to 11 cycles used a sample-barcoded 5' primer and a J-beta primer mix. TCRdb analysed the 5' RACE reads with MiXCR anew, one entry per CDR3 protein. The data show about 1.5 million distinct CDR3 sequences, with approximately 42% seen just once and roughly 3.7% held by the top ten. On this clonotype itself: Its specificity is unknown.

The source is a woman younger than 35 in good health. The sample taken for sequencing was blood. This chain uses TRBV29-1 with TRBJ1-1; D unresolved. The CDR3 loop reads CSVLGPVNTEAFF. The CDR3 bases are TGCAGCGTTCTAGGACCCGTGAACACTGAAGCTTTCTTT.